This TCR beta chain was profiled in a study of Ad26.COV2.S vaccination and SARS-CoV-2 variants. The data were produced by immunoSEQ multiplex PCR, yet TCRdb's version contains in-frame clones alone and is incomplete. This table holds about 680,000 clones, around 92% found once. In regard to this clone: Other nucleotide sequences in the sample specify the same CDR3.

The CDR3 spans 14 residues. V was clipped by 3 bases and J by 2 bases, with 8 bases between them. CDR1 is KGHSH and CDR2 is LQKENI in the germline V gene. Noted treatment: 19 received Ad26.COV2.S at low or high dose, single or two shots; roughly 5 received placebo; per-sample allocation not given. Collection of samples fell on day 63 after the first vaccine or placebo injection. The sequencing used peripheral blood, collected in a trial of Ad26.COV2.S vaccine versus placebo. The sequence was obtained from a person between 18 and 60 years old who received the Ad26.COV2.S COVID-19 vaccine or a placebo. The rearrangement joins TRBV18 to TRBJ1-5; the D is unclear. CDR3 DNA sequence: TGTGCCAGCTCACCGCCGGGAGGCAATCAGCCCCAGCATTTT. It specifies CASSPPGGNQPQHF. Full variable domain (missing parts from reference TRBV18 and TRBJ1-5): NAGVMQNPRHLVRRRGQEARLRCSPMKGHSHVYWYRQLPEEGLKFMVYLQKENIIDESGMPKERFSAEFPKEGPSILRIQQVVRGDSAAYFCASSPPGGNQPQHFGDGTRLSIL.